This TCR beta chain was captured in a study of T cells in Graves' hyperthyroidism and ophthalmopathy. Study summary: The blood sample was taken at first diagnosis, before treatment began. Findings and caveats of the study: Most thyroid clonotypes that were expanded above 0.001 also turned up in blood.

Trimming left V 2 bases short and J 5 bases short, with 18 bases between. CDR1 and CDR2 (germline): MNHEY, SMNVEV (reference sequence). The CDR3 contains 16 residues. Hyperthyroidism patients were newly diagnosed, had disease duration under 2 months, and were aged 18 to 65 years. The diagnoses drew upon clinical symptoms, serum thyroxine and TRAb, thyroid ultrasound and orbital computed tomography. This clonotype occurred many times. No antigen is known for it. The CDR3 regions of TCR beta were amplified from RNA transcripts. A set of HTBI primers served as the primers for a first-round RT-PCR of the TCR CDR3. TCRdb re-called the multiplex PCR reads through MiXCR, storing one row per CDR3 protein. This table has under 400,000 distinct CDR3 sequences, around 14% appearing once.

What was sequenced was blood. The chain uses TRBV27 and TRBJ1-2; D remains unclear. The receptor was isolated from a woman between 18 and 30 years old with Graves' hyperthyroidism that later progressed to Graves' ophthalmopathy. In DNA form, the CDR3 reads TGTGCCAGCAGTTTAGGGCAACCGCCGACCCTTTATGGCTACACCTTC. It specifies CASSLGQPPTLYGYTF.